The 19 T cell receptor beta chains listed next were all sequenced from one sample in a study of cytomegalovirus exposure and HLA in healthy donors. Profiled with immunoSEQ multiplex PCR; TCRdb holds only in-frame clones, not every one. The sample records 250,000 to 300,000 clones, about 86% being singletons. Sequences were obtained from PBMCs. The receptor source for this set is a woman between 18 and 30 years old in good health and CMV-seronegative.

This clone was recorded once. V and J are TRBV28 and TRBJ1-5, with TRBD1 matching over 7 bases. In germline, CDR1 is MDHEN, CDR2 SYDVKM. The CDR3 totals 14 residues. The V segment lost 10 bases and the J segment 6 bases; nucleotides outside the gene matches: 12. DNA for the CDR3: TGTGCCACAGAGCAGGGGGGAACTAGTCAGCCCCAGCATTTT. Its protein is CATEQGGTSQPQHF. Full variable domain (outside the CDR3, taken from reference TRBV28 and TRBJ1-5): DVKVTQSSRYLVKRTGEKVFLECVQDMDHENMFWYRQDPGLGLRLIYFSYDVKMKEKGDIPEGYSVSREKKERFSLILESASTNQTSMYLCATEQGGTSQPQHFGDGTRLSIL.

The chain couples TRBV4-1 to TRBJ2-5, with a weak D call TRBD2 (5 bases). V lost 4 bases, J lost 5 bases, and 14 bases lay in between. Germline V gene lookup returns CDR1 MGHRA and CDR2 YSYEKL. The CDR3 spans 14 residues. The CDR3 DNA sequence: TGCGCCAGCAGCCGGATCGTTACGGGGGAGACCCAGTACTTC. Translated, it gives CASSRIVTGETQYF.

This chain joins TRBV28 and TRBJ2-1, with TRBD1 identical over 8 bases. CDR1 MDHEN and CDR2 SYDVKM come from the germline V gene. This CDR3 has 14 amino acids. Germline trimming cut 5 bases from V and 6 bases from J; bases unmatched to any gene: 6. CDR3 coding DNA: TGTGCCAGCAGTCCCCGGACAGGGAGCAATGAGCAGTTCTTC. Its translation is CASSPRTGSNEQFF.

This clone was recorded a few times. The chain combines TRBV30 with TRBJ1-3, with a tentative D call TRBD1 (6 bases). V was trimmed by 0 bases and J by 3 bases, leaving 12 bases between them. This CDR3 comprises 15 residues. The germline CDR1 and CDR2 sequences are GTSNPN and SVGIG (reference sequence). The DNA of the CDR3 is TGTGCCTGGAGTGTACAAGGGGGTCATGGAAACACCATATATTTT. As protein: CAWSVQGGHGNTIYF.

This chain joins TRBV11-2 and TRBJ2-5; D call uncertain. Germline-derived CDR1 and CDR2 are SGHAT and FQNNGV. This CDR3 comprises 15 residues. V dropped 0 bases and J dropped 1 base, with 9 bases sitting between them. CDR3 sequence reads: CASSLDGSSQETQYF. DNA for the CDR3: TGTGCCAGCAGCTTAGACGGGTCATCCCAAGAGACCCAGTACTTC.

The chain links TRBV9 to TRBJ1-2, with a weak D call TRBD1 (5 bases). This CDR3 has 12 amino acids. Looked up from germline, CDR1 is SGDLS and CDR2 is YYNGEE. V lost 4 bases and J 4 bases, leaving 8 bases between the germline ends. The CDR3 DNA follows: TGTGCCAGCAGCTCCGACAGCTATGGCTACACCTTC. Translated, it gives CASSSDSYGYTF.

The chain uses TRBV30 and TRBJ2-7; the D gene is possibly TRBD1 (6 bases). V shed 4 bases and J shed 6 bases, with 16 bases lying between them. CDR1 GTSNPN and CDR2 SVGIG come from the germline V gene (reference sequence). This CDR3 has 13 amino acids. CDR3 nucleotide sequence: TGTGCCTGGACGCGGACAGAGCCCTCCGAGCAGTACTTC. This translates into CAWTRTEPSEQYF. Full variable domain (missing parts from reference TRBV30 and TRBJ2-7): SQTIHQWPATLVQPVGSPLSLECTVEGTSNPNLYWYRQAAGRGLQLLFYSVGIGQISSEVPQNLSASRPQDRQFILSSKKLLLSDSGFYLCAWTRTEPSEQYFGPGTRLTVT.

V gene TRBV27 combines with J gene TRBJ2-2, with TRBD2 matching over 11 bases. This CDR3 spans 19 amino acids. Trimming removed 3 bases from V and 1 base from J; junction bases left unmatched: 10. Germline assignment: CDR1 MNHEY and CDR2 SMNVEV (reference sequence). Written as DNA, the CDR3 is TGTGCCAGCAGTTTTGGAGCGGGTAGCGGGAGGGGGAACACCGGGGAGCTGTTTTTT. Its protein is CASSFGAGSGRGNTGELFF.

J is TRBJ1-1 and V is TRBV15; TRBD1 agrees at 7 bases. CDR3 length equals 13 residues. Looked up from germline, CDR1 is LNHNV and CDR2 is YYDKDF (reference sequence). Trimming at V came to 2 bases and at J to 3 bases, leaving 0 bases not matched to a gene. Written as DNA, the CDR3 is TGTGCCACCAGCAGACAGGGGGACACTGAAGCTTTCTTT. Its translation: CATSRQGDTEAFF.

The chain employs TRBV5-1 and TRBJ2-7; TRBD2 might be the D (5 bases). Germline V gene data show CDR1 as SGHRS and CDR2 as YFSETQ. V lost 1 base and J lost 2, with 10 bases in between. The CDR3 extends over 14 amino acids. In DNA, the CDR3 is TGCGCCAGCAGCTTGAGAGGGAGTACCTACGAGCAGTACTTC. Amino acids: CASSLRGSTYEQYF.

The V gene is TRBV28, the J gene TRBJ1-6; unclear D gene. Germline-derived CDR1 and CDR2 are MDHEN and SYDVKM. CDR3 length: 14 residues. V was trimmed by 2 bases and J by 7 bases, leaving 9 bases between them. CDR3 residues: CASSLGQLNSPLHF. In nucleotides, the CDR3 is TGTGCCAGCAGTTTAGGGCAGCTAAATTCACCCCTCCACTTT.

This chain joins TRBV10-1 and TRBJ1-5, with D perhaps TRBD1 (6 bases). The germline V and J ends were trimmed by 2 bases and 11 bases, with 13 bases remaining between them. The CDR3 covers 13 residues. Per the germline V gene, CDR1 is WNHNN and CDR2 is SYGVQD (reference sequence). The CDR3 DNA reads TGCGCCAGCAGTGAGGCACCCCAGGGGTCCCAGCATTTT. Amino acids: CASSEAPQGSQHF.

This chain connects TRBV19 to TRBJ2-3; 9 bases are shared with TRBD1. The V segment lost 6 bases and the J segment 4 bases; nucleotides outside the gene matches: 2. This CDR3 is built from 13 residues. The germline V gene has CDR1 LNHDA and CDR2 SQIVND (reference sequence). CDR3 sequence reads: CASRDRGSDTQYF. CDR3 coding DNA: TGTGCCAGTAGGGACAGGGGCTCAGATACGCAGTATTTT.

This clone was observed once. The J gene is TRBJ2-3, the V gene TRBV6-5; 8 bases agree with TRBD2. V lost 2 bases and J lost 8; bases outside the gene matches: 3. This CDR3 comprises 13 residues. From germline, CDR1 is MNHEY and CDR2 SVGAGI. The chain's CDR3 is CASSYTGGLTQYF. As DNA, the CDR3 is TGTGCCAGCAGTTACACGGGAGGGCTTACGCAGTATTTT.

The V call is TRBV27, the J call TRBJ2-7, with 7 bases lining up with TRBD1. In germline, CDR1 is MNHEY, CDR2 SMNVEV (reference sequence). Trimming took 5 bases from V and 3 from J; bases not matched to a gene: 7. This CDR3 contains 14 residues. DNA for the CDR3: TGTGCCAGCAGTCCGAGGGCAGGGGGCTACGAGCAGTACTTC. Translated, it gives CASSPRAGGYEQYF.

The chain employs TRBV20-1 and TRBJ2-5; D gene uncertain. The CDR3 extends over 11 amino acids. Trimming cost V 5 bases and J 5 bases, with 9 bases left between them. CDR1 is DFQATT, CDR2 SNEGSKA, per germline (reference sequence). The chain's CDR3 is CSAETGETQYF. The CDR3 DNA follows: TGCAGTGCTGAGACTGGGGAGACCCAGTACTTC.

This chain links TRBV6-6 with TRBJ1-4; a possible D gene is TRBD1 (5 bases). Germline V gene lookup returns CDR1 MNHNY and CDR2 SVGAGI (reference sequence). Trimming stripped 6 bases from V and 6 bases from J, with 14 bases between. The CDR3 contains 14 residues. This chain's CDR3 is CASRLTVWDEKLFF. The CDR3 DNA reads TGTGCCAGCAGGCTGACAGTATGGGATGAAAAACTGTTTTTT.

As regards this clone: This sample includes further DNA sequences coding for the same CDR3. The CDR3 nucleotides read TGTGCCAGCAGTTTTCGAGGCAATCAGCCCCAGCATTTT. It is translated as CASSFRGNQPQHF. This chain joins TRBV27 and TRBJ1-5; D ambiguous. Looked up from germline, CDR1 is MNHEY and CDR2 is SMNVEV (reference sequence). Trimming took 3 bases from V and 2 from J, leaving 5 bases between them. The CDR3 runs 13 residues.

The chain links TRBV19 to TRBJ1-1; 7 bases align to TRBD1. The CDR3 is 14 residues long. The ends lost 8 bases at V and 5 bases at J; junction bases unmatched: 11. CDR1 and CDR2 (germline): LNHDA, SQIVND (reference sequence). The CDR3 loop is CASGGQGEETEAFF. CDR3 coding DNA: TGTGCCAGTGGTGGGCAGGGGGAGGAAACTGAAGCTTTCTTT.